The next 32 T cell receptor beta chains were all read from a single sample in a study of blood T cells in healthy people across ages. Through a sample-barcoded 5' primer and a J-beta primer mix, a second PCR was run for roughly 6 to 11 cycles. A single record per CDR3 protein comes from TCRdb applying MiXCR to the 5' RACE reads. The data hold 1.8 million or so distinct CDR3 sequences, with 39% observed a single time. The sequenced sample consisted of blood. These receptors were collected from a human donor in good health.

The chain couples TRBV7-2 to TRBJ1-1; D is ambiguous. The CDR3 contains 12 residues. The V gene lost 1 base and the J gene lost 11 bases, with 11 bases spanning the gap. Germline V gene data show CDR1 as SGHTA and CDR2 as FQGNSA. The CDR3 loop reads CASSLVEGMAFF. In DNA, the CDR3 is TGTGCCAGCAGCTTAGTAGAAGGTATGGCTTTCTTT.

The rearrangement links TRBV6-2 or TRBV6-3 to TRBJ2-1; D remains ambiguous. Trimming took off 0 bases at V and 8 bases at J, with 11 bases between the two ends. Germline V gene sequence: CDR1 MNHEY, CDR2 SVGEGT. This CDR3 comprises 14 residues. The CDR3 region has the DNA TGTGCCAGCAGTTACTCGACCCAGGTCCATGAGCAGTTCTTC. The encoded protein is CASSYSTQVHEQFF.

The J gene is TRBJ1-4, the V gene TRBV25-1, with no clear D. The V end was cut by 1 base, the J end by 10 bases, with 19 bases between. The CDR3 loop spans 16 amino acids. Germline V lookup: CDR1 MGHDK, CDR2 SYGVNS. The CDR3 loop is CASSESFGIVGGKLFF. Written as DNA, the CDR3 is TGTGCCAGCAGTGAATCTTTCGGTATAGTAGGTGGAAAACTGTTTTTT.

This clonotype occurred a few times. The chain carries TRBV7-2 and TRBJ2-7; D ambiguous. The CDR3 is made up of 13 amino acids. V was shortened by 2 bases and J by 6 bases, with 11 bases between the two germline ends. From germline, CDR1 is SGHTA and CDR2 FQGNSA. CDR3 sequence reads: CASSLILVGEQYF. The CDR3 region has the DNA TGTGCCAGCAGCTTAATTCTTGTTGGCGAGCAGTACTTC.

The table lists this clonotype with a few counts. The CDR3: CASSGEGTWADTQYF. CDR3 DNA: TGTGCCAGCAGTGGGGAAGGGACGTGGGCAGATACGCAGTATTTT. V is TRBV6-4 and J is TRBJ2-3, with D perhaps assigned TRBD1 or TRBD2 (5 bases each). Trimming took off 4 bases at V and 4 bases at J, with 15 bases between the two ends. The CDR3 extends over 15 amino acids. From germline, CDR1 is MRHNA and CDR2 SNTAGT.

This chain uses TRBV29-1 with TRBJ1-1; D is undetermined. CDR1 and CDR2 from the germline V gene are SQVTM and ANQGSEA. V was shortened by 7 bases and J by 0 bases, with 15 bases between the two germline ends. The CDR3 has 14 amino acids. The CDR3 nucleotides are TGCAGCGCCCGGTTCCAATTTATGAACACTGAAGCTTTCTTT. This encodes CSARFQFMNTEAFF.

With respect to this clonotype: One junction end does not reproduce the germline sequence, and a read error may be involved. The chain uses TRBV6-5 and TRBJ1-5; D might be TRBD1 (5 bases). Germline CDR1 MNHEY, CDR2 SVGAGI. This CDR3 comprises 20 residues. In nucleotides, the CDR3 is TGTGCCAGCAGTTACTCAGCGGAGGACGGGGGTCCCTCAGGGAATCAGCCTCAGCATTTT. Residues: CASSYSAEDGGPSGNQPQHF.

The genes are TRBV4-3 and TRBJ1-6, with 7 bases lining up with TRBD1. After removal of 0 bases from V and 10 bases from J, the junction contained 6 bases not matched to a gene. The CDR3 runs to 15 residues. CDR1 and CDR2 (germline): LGHNA, YSLEER. This chain's CDR3 is CASSQEEGAGSPLHF. The CDR3 DNA is TGCGCCAGCAGCCAAGAAGAGGGGGCGGGATCACCCCTCCACTTT.

The chain uses TRBV29-1 and TRBJ2-4; TRBD1 matches at 8 bases. The assigned J gene may be wrong: the sequence end matches TRBJ2-7 better. The germline gives CDR1 SQVTM, CDR2 ANQGSEA. The CDR3 sequence is 12 residues long. CDR3 in amino acids: CSVTMTGAEQYF. The DNA of the CDR3 is TGCAGCGTTACAATGACAGGGGCCGAGCAGTACTTC.

This clonotype was seen a handful of times. The CDR3 spells CASSIGDAYEQYF. The CDR3, as DNA: TGTGCCAGTAGTATCGGGGACGCCTACGAGCAGTACTTC. The J gene is TRBJ2-7, the V gene TRBV19; perhaps D is TRBD1 or TRBD2 (5 bases each). The V gene lost 3 bases and the J gene lost 2 bases, with 8 bases spanning the gap. The CDR3 runs 13 residues. Germline CDR1 LNHDA, CDR2 SQIVND (reference sequence).

This sequence joins TRBV6-2 or TRBV6-3 and TRBJ1-1; D is unclear. Germline V CDR1 and CDR2: MNHEY, SVGEGT. The V end lost 6 bases, the J end lost 9 bases, and 17 bases lay between the germline ends. The CDR3 sequence is 13 residues long. CDR3 DNA: TGTGCCAGCAGAGAAAACGGCCTTGAGAAAGCTTTCTTT. It specifies CASRENGLEKAFF.

This clonotype was seen many times. The rearrangement links TRBV12-3 or TRBV12-4 to TRBJ2-5, with D perhaps TRBD2 (6 bases). The CDR3 sequence is 12 residues long. Trimming stripped 3 bases from V and 4 bases from J, with 6 bases between. The CDR3 nucleotides are TGTGCCAGCAGTTTCGGGGGAGAGACCCAGTACTTC. Encoded protein: CASSFGGETQYF.

The gene calls are TRBV6-1 and TRBJ2-5, with TRBD1 identical over 8 bases. The DNA end lines up better with TRBJ2-7; the J call may be wrong. Per germline, CDR1 MNHNS and CDR2 SASEGT. The CDR3 has 14 residues. The CDR3 DNA reads as TGTGCCAGCAGTGAACAGGGGGCGCGCTACGAGCAGTACTTC. This gives the protein CASSEQGARYEQYF.

This clonotype turned up a few times. The chain couples TRBV4-1 to TRBJ1-4; possible D gene TRBD1, 6 bases. The germline V and J ends were trimmed by 0 bases and 3 bases, with 17 bases remaining between them. Germline V gives CDR1 MGHRA, CDR2 YSYEKL. The CDR3 loop spans 18 amino acids. The CDR3 is CASSQDRQGHIANEKLFF. The CDR3 bases are TGCGCCAGCAGCCAAGATCGCCAGGGGCATATAGCTAATGAAAAACTGTTTTTT.

The chain joins TRBV12-3 or TRBV12-4 to TRBJ1-5; no clear D gene. The CDR3 spans 15 residues. V was trimmed by 6 bases and J by 6 bases, leaving 18 bases between them. The CDR3: CASSPSGRHGQPQHF. The CDR3 coding sequence is TGTGCCAGCAGCCCCTCCGGACGTCATGGTCAGCCCCAGCATTTT.

This clonotype was observed a few times. The J gene is TRBJ1-2, the V gene TRBV3-1; D is unclear. The V gene's germline CDR1 is LGHDT and CDR2 YNNKEL (reference sequence). Trimming shortened V by 0 bases and J by 4 bases, and 12 bases separated the two germline ends. The CDR3 runs 15 residues. The CDR3 DNA reads as TGTGCCAGCAGCCAAGATTTGGCAGGCGTCTATGGCTACACCTTC. Amino acid sequence: CASSQDLAGVYGYTF.

The J gene is TRBJ2-1, the V gene TRBV7-6; 7 bases align to TRBD2. CDR1 is SGHVS and CDR2 is FNYEAQ in the germline V gene. This CDR3 has 14 amino acids. J gave up 3 bases and V 5 bases, and 4 bases lay outside the gene matches. The CDR3 DNA is TGTGCCAGCAGCCGACTAGCTTTCTACAATGAGCAGTTCTTC. Its protein product is CASSRLAFYNEQFF. Drawing the rest from reference TRBV7-6 and TRBJ2-1, the complete variable domain is GAGVSQSPRYKVTKRGQDVALRCDPISGHVSLYWYRQALGQGPEFLTYFNYEAQQDKSGLPNDRFSAERPEGSISTLTIQRTEQRDSAMYRCASSRLAFYNEQFFGPGTRLTVL.

This clonotype has a count of ten or more. The chain couples TRBV7-2 to TRBJ2-1; 12 bases fit TRBD2. The germline CDR1 and CDR2 sequences are SGHTA and FQGNSA. CDR3 size: 15 residues. With 6 bases clipped from V and 6 bases from J, the junction kept 6 bases outside the gene matches. The CDR3 is CASSLTSGGGNEQFF. The DNA for the CDR3 is TGTGCCAGCAGTTTGACTAGCGGGGGTGGCAATGAGCAGTTCTTC.

This clonotype showed up just a few times. The J gene is TRBJ2-7, the V gene TRBV10-3, with TRBD1 matching over 9 bases. The CDR3 loop spans 17 amino acids. Trimming at V came to 4 bases and at J to 2 bases, leaving 12 bases not matched to a gene. CDR1 ENHRY and CDR2 SYGVKD come from the germline V gene. The CDR3 DNA reads TGTGCCATCAGTGCCCCCGAGGGGACAGGGATAACCTACGAGCAGTACTTC. It encodes CAISAPEGTGITYEQYF.

This clonotype was counted between two and nine times. The chain combines TRBV12-3 or TRBV12-4 with TRBJ2-3, with 14 bases aligning to TRBD2. There are 18 residues in the CDR3. J was trimmed by 0 bases and V by 6 bases; bases with no gene match: 8. The CDR3 bases are TGTGCCAGCAGCGCTAACAGACTAGCGGGGGGGAGCACAGATACGCAGTATTTT. Translating gives CASSANRLAGGSTDTQYF.

This clonotype came up a few times. CDR3 DNA: TGTGCCAGCAGCCAAGGACTAGCGGGGGGGAACACCGGGGAGCTGTTTTTT. This translates into CASSQGLAGGNTGELFF. The V and J genes are TRBV4-2 and TRBJ2-2; TRBD2 agrees at 13 bases. The CDR3 consists of 17 residues. Germline V CDR1 and CDR2: LGHNA, YNFKEQ. The ends lost 1 base at V and 1 base at J; junction bases unmatched: 0.

The chain carries TRBV9 and TRBJ1-1; D remains unclear. Trimming stripped 4 bases from V and 4 bases from J, with 11 bases between. The CDR3 covers 13 residues. Germline CDR1 and CDR2: SGDLS and YYNGEE. Written as DNA, the CDR3 is TGTGCCAGCAGCAGCGGGAGCAGCACTGAAGCTTTCTTT. As protein: CASSSGSSTEAFF.

The chain carries TRBV24-1 and TRBJ1-2; D is undetermined. This CDR3 region has 14 residues. CDR1 is KGHDR and CDR2 is SFDVKD in the germline V gene. The V and J ends lost 9 bases and 2 bases respectively, with 15 bases between them. The CDR3 here is CATGHDPLNYGYTF. In DNA, the CDR3 is TGTGCCACCGGCCATGATCCCCTAAACTATGGCTACACCTTC.

This clonotype appeared a few times. The chain employs TRBV20-1 and TRBJ2-1; 12 nucleotides align to TRBD2. The germline V gene encodes CDR1 DFQATT and CDR2 SNEGSKA (reference sequence). J gave up 7 bases and V 5 bases, and 6 bases lay outside the gene matches. This CDR3 comprises 14 residues. DNA of the CDR3: TGCAGTGCTCCTAGCGGGGGGGCGGGTAATGAGCAGTTCTTC. Translation gives CSAPSGGAGNEQFF.

The genes are TRBV4-3 and TRBJ2-1; 9 positions agree with TRBD2. The CDR3 covers 21 residues. Germline CDR1 LGHNA, CDR2 YSLEER. V was clipped by 0 bases and J by 4 bases; unmatched bases: 19. CDR3 sequence reads: CASSQEKRAGGPIIGYNEQFF. CDR3 DNA: TGCGCCAGCAGCCAAGAAAAACGAGCGGGGGGTCCAATAATCGGGTACAATGAGCAGTTCTTC.

Regarding this clonotype: At one end the junction does not follow the germline gene, possibly because of a read error. The chain combines TRBV7-9 with TRBJ2-1; D unclear. Per the germline V gene, CDR1 is SEHNR and CDR2 is FQNEAQ (reference sequence). The CDR3 covers 14 residues. The CDR3 reads CSSSLSNSYNEQFF. In DNA, the CDR3 is TGTTCCAGCAGCTTATCTAACTCCTACAATGAGCAGTTCTTC.

This clonotype was seen many times. The rearrangement joins TRBV4-1 to TRBJ2-7; 7 bases line up with TRBD1. The V gene's germline CDR1 is MGHRA and CDR2 YSYEKL. The CDR3 length is 14 residues. V lost 2 bases and J lost 1; bases outside the gene matches: 2. The CDR3 sequence is CASSQRTGSYEQYF. The CDR3 DNA reads as TGCGCCAGCAGCCAAAGGACAGGATCCTACGAGCAGTACTTC.

This clonotype occurred a few times. The chain uses TRBV6-1 and TRBJ2-6, with D perhaps TRBD1 or TRBD2 (5 bases each). Trimming pared 5 bases from V and 1 base from J, leaving 12 bases between. The CDR3 is 16 residues long. Germline assignment: CDR1 MNHNS and CDR2 SASEGT. CDR3 region: CASSLGRRSGANVLTF. The CDR3 bases are TGTGCCAGCAGTCTGGGACGGAGGTCTGGGGCCAACGTCCTGACTTTC.

About this clonotype itself: A read error may account for a junction end that differs from germline. The rearrangement links TRBV5-1 to TRBJ1-4; 12 nucleotides line up with TRBD1. The CDR3 sequence is 17 residues long. CDR1 and CDR2 from the germline V gene are SGHRS and YFSETQ. The CDR3 loop reads CAGSFRDRGRGMEGLFF. For the CDR3, the DNA is TGCGCCGGCAGCTTCCGGGACAGGGGGCGAGGTATGGAAGGACTGTTTTTT. Combining the CDR3 with reference TRBV5-1 and TRBJ1-4 gives the whole variable domain KAGVTQTPRYLIKTRGQQVTLSCSPISGHRSVSWYQQTPGQGLQFLFEYFSETQRNKGNFPGRFSGRQFSNSRSEMNVSTLELGDSALYLCAGSFRDRGRGMEGLFFGSGTQLSVL.

This clonotype was detected once. The rearrangement uses TRBV27 and TRBJ1-2, with a weak D call TRBD1 (5 bases). Deletions cut 6 bases from V and 4 bases from J, with 21 bases between. This CDR3 has 16 amino acids. CDR1 MNHEY and CDR2 SMNVEV come from the germline V gene (reference sequence). CDR3 region: CASRTSRGRAAYGYTF. CDR3 DNA sequence: TGTGCCAGCAGGACTTCCCGGGGCAGGGCCGCCTATGGCTACACCTTC.

This chain joins TRBV6-2 or TRBV6-3 and TRBJ1-5; D unclear. Trimming took 3 bases from V and 1 from J, leaving 7 bases between them. This CDR3 has 14 residues. The V gene's germline CDR1 is MNHEY and CDR2 SVGEGT. CDR3 region: CASSYGPSNQPQHF. DNA for the CDR3: TGTGCCAGCAGTTATGGGCCAAGCAATCAGCCCCAGCATTTT.

The chain combines TRBV28 with TRBJ1-1; TRBD1 matches 7 bases. The V gene end was trimmed by 2 bases and the J gene end by 7 bases; junction bases not matched to a gene: 10. CDR3 length: 15 amino acids. Germline lookup yields CDR1 MDHEN and CDR2 SYDVKM. The CDR3 here is CASSLRRQGMDEAFF. The CDR3 DNA reads TGTGCCAGCAGTTTAAGGAGACAGGGTATGGATGAAGCTTTCTTT.